The rows below give T cell receptor beta chains drawn from one sample of a study of blood T cell repertoires in COVID-19. Assay: immunoSEQ multiplex PCR; the TCRdb copy retains only in-frame clones and omits some. This sample has fewer than 130,000 clones, with approximately 70% found just once. The sample was peripheral blood. These receptors were obtained from a woman aged 60-75 years with acute or convalescent COVID-19. Each CDR3 is given with its conserved first and last residue. D genes are given only for firm matches. Part of the rows lack a size; the others show once, few, many or a class for expanded clones.

TRBJ1-2 TRBV9 NA NA TGTGCCAGCAGCGTAGACCAGGTCCCCGCAGAAGGCTACACCTTC CASSVDQVPAEGYTF
TRBJ2-1 TRBV2 NA TRBD1 TGTGCCAGTTCCTCACAGGGGAGCTCCTACAATGAGCAGTTCTTC CASSSQGSSYNEQFF
TRBJ2-7 TRBV5-1 NA TRBD1 TGCGCCAGCAGCTCGGACAGGGTTACTACCGAGCAGTACTTC CASSSDRVTTEQYF
TRBJ2-3 TRBV5-4 once TRBD2 TGTGCCAGCAGCTTGGGGACTAGCGACGATACGCAGTATTTT CASSLGTSDDTQYF
TRBJ2-7 TRBV7-2 NA TRBD2 TGTGCCAGCAGCAGTGGGTCTAGCGGGGGTCGTACCTACGAGCAGTACTTC CASSSGSSGGRTYEQYF
TRBJ2-1 TRBV7-9 few NA TGTGCCAGCAGCGTGGGGCAGAAGTGGAATGAGCAGTTCTTC CASSVGQKWNEQFF
TRBJ2-5 TRBV2 NA NA TGTGCCAGCAGCCCCAGGAACCAAGAGACCCAGTACTTC CASSPRNQETQYF
TRBJ1-5 TRBV24-1 NA TRBD1 TGTGCCACCAGTGAGGCCGGGACAGGGGATTATCAGCCCCAGCATTTT CATSEAGTGDYQPQHF
TRBJ1-1 TRBV18 NA TRBD1 TGTGCCAGCTCACCACGACCAGGGGGGAACACTGAAGCTTTCTTT CASSPRPGGNTEAFF
TRBJ2-5 TRBV29-1 once TRBD1 TGCAGCGTTGAACTTGGACAGGGGTCCCAAGAGACCCAGTACTTC CSVELGQGSQETQYF
TRBJ1-2 TRBV5-6 NA TRBD1 TGTGCCAGCAGCTCGACTCGACAGGGAGGAATATTTGGCTACACCTTC CASSSTRQGGIFGYTF
TRBJ2-6 TRBV19 NA NA TGTGCCAGTACGACGTCCGGGACTGGGGCCAACGTCCTGACTTTC CASTTSGTGANVLTF
TRBJ1-3 TRBV4-1 NA NA TGCGCCAGCAGCCAAGAGCCCTACTCTGGAAACACCATATATTTT CASSQEPYSGNTIYF
TRBJ1-5 TRBV2 NA NA TGTGCCAGCAGTGGAACCCTTTTTAGTCAGCCCCAGCATTTT CASSGTLFSQPQHF
TRBJ1-4 TRBV3-1/TRBV3-2 NA NA TGTGCCAGCAGCCAAGTGGGGGGTGAAAAACTGTTTTTT CASSQVGGEKLFF
TRBJ2-1 TRBV7-2 NA TRBD1 TGTGCCAGCAGCTTAGCGTGGAGGACAGGGGTAGTAAATGAGCAGTTCTTC CASSLAWRTGVVNEQFF
TRBJ2-3 TRBV13 NA TRBD2 TGTGCCAGCAGCCCAAAGGGGACTAGCGTGAATACGCAGTATTTT CASSPKGTSVNTQYF
TRBJ2-5 TRBV10-2 NA TRBD1 TGCGCCATTGGGACCGTGGCAGGGGGCGAGACCCAGTACTTC CAIGTVAGGETQYF
TRBJ1-1 TRBV5-1 NA NA TGCGCCAGCAGCTTGGTCCCAGGGGAGACTGAAGCTTTCTTT CASSLVPGETEAFF
TRBJ2-7 TRBV5-5 once TRBD1 TGTGCCAGCAGCTTTCTGGGACAGGGGGCTTACGAGCAGTACTTC CASSFLGQGAYEQYF
TRBJ1-4 TRBV11-2 NA NA TGTGCCAGCAGCTTAGGCCGGTCCGATAATGAAAAACTGTTTTTT CASSLGRSDNEKLFF
TRBJ1-5 TRBV3-1/TRBV3-2 NA NA TGTGCCAGCAGCCGCGGGACCGCCGGGGAGCCCCAGCATTTT CASSRGTAGEPQHF
TRBJ2-3 TRBV24-1 NA NA TGTGCCACCAGTGCCTTGGGACACACAGATACGCAGTATTTT CATSALGHTDTQYF
TRBJ2-7 TRBV27 NA TRBD1 TGTGCCAGCAGTTTACTCGACAGGGGGTTCGGAGTCTACGAGCAGTACTTC CASSLLDRGFGVYEQYF
TRBJ1-1 TRBV6-5 few TRBD1 TGTGCCAGCAGTCAACCGGGACAGGGAGTAAAAGCTTTCTTT CASSQPGQGVKAFF
TRBJ2-2 TRBV11-3 NA TRBD2 TGTGCCAGCAGCTCGAACGGGGGGGTTTCCGGGGAGCTGTTTTTT CASSSNGGVSGELFF
TRBJ2-5 TRBV28 NA NA TGTGCCAGCAGTTTAAGTCGCTGGACAGCTGGGACCCAGTACTTC CASSLSRWTAGTQYF
TRBJ1-2 TRBV6-4 NA NA TGTGCCAGCAGTGAGGGGGCAGCTTATGGCTACACCTTC CASSEGAAYGYTF
TRBJ2-5 TRBV18 NA NA TGTGCCAGCTCACCGAGCGGGTTACAAGAGACCCAGTACTTC CASSPSGLQETQYF
TRBJ1-2 TRBV19 NA TRBD1 TGTGCCAGTGGGGTCGAGACAGGGTTCTATGGCTACACCTTC CASGVETGFYGYTF
TRBJ2-2 TRBV6-1 once TRBD2 TGTGCCAGCAGTGATCCTAGCGGGGGGTACGGGGAGCTGTTTTTT CASSDPSGGYGELFF
TRBJ1-1 TRBV2 NA NA TGTGCCAGCAGTTCAGTGGCGAACACTGAAGCTTTCTTT CASSSVANTEAFF
TRBJ2-7 TRBV30 few NA TGTGCCTGGAGAATGCGGGGACCCTACGAGCAGTACTTC CAWRMRGPYEQYF
TRBJ1-1 TRBV18 once NA TGTGCCAGCTCACCGAGACAGGAATCTGAAGCTTTCTTT CASSPRQESEAFF
TRBJ2-5 TRBV29-1 NA NA TGCAGCGTAGTCCCAGGGGGCGCGGGGGTCGAGACCCAGTACTTC CSVVPGGAGVETQYF
TRBJ1-3 TRBV11-2 once NA TGTGCCAGCAGCTTAGTGAGGGAAAACACCATATATTTT CASSLVRENTIYF
TRBJ2-1 TRBV4-2 NA TRBD1 TGTGCCAGCAGTCAGGGACAGGGTAGGGATGAGCAGTTCTTC CASSQGQGRDEQFF
TRBJ2-3 TRBV6-5 NA NA TGTGCCAGCACCCAAGGACAGTTAGGGGCAGATACGCAGTATTTT CASTQGQLGADTQYF
TRBJ1-4 TRBV21-1 NA NA TGTGCCAGCAGCAGCACAGGGTTAACTAATGAAAAACTGTTTTTT CASSSTGLTNEKLFF
TRBJ2-3 TRBV11-2 NA NA TGTGCCAGCAGCTTAGTTGGAGGGGGCGGGGAGAGCACAGATACGCAGTATTTT CASSLVGGGGESTDTQYF
TRBJ1-1 TRBV28 NA NA TGTGCCACTGGAGCGTTGAACACTGAAGCTTTCTTT CATGALNTEAFF
TRBJ1-4 TRBV5-1 once TRBD1 TGCGCCAGCAGCGTGGGACAGGGACGACAGGAAAAACTGTTTTTT CASSVGQGRQEKLFF
TRBJ2-2 TRBV4-1 NA NA TGCGCCAGCAAGGAACAGTCGAACACCGGGGAGCTGTTTTTT CASKEQSNTGELFF
TRBJ2-7 TRBV10-3 NA TRBD1 TGTGCCATCAGTGGGGACAGGGTAGGCGAGCAGTACTTC CAISGDRVGEQYF
TRBJ1-4 TRBV3-1/TRBV3-2 NA NA TGTGCCAGCAGCCAAGATGCGGGCGAAAAACTGTTTTTT CASSQDAGEKLFF
TRBJ2-1 TRBV28 NA NA TGTGCCAGCAGTTCCGGTAATGGGGCCCGAACATCTAACAATGAGCAGTTCTTC CASSSGNGARTSNNEQFF
TRBJ1-2 TRBV19 many NA TGTGCCAGTAGTCCTACAGGGTATGGCTACACCTTC CASSPTGYGYTF
TRBJ2-7 TRBV7-9 few NA TGTGCCAGCAGGCGGGACAGCCGCGCCTACGAGCAGTACTTC CASRRDSRAYEQYF
TRBJ1-2 TRBV6-5 once TRBD1 TGTGCCAGCAGTCTTGGGACAGTTAACTATGGCTACACCTTC CASSLGTVNYGYTF
TRBJ2-7 TRBV27 NA NA TGTGCCAGCAGTTTACTCTTCTCAGGGTCTACGGACTCCTACGAGCAGTACTTC CASSLLFSGSTDSYEQYF
TRBJ1-2 TRBV29-1 NA NA TGCAGCGTTAGAACGCCCAGGGTTGATGGCTACACCTTC CSVRTPRVDGYTF
TRBJ1-3 TRBV5-6 NA NA TGTGCCAGCAGCGGCGCGGGGCATTCTGGAAACACCATATATTTT CASSGAGHSGNTIYF
TRBJ1-1 TRBV27 NA TRBD1 TGTGCCAGCAGTCCTCGACAGGGGTACACTGAAGCTTTCTTT CASSPRQGYTEAFF
TRBJ1-2 TRBV7-2 NA NA TGTGCCAGCAGCTTAGTGAGGCAGGGTAGTGGCTACACCTTC CASSLVRQGSGYTF
TRBJ2-1 TRBV9 NA TRBD2 TGTGCCAGCAGCGCGTACCCCTCCAGGACTAGGCGGTACAATGAGCAGTTCTTC CASSAYPSRTRRYNEQFF